The 19 T cell receptor beta chains below all came from one sample that was sequenced in a study of T cells in localized non-small cell lung cancer. TCRdb's copy holds only in-frame clones and misses some; the assay was immunoSEQ multiplex PCR. The table lists roughly 77,000 clones, around 89% of them singletons. The sequenced sample was peripheral blood, obtained before any cancer treatment. These receptors all stem from a woman between 40 and 69 years old with stage I squamous cell lung carcinoma.

V is TRBV27 and J is TRBJ2-5; D gene unclear. Trimming removed 8 bases at V and 2 bases at J, with 6 bases between. Germline CDR1 MNHEY, CDR2 SMNVEV (reference sequence). This CDR3 spans 11 amino acids. As DNA, the CDR3 is TGTGCCAGCGGGCGACAAGAGACCCAGTACTTC. Its translation: CASGRQETQYF.

The V call is TRBV15, the J call TRBJ2-3; 10 bases align to TRBD2. This CDR3 region has 17 residues. The ends lost 4 bases at V and 2 bases at J; junction bases unmatched: 9. Per germline, CDR1 LNHNV and CDR2 YYDKDF (reference sequence). CDR3 in amino acids: CATSTPRTSGSTDTQYF. CDR3 in DNA: TGTGCCACCAGCACCCCCCGGACTAGCGGATCCACAGATACGCAGTATTTT.

This rearrangement joins TRBV18 to TRBJ2-7, with TRBD1 matching over 7 bases. Germline trimming cut 1 base from V and 5 bases from J; bases unmatched to any gene: 5. Germline V gene data show CDR1 as KGHSH and CDR2 as LQKENI. This CDR3 is 14 amino acids long. The CDR3 reads CASSPRIGGDEQYF. CDR3 nucleotides: TGTGCCAGCTCACCACGAATAGGGGGCGACGAGCAGTACTTC.

This clone was seen only a few times. V gene TRBV4-1 combines with J gene TRBJ2-7; D gene uncertain. Trimming took 0 bases from V and 7 from J, leaving 13 bases between them. Germline CDR1 reads MGHRA; CDR2 reads YSYEKL. CDR3 length: 14 residues. In DNA form, the CDR3 reads TGCGCCAGCAGCCAAGAGACTCGGTTCGGGGAGCAGTACTTC. Translated: CASSQETRFGEQYF.

This sequence joins TRBV18 and TRBJ1-3; 7 bases are shared with TRBD1. This CDR3 is 15 amino acids long. The germline gives CDR1 KGHSH, CDR2 LQKENI. Unmatched junction bases numbered 6, after V lost 3 bases and J lost 4 bases. In DNA, the CDR3 is TGTGCCAGCTCACCTTCCCCGGGACAGGGAAACACCATATATTTT. This sequence encodes CASSPSPGQGNTIYF.

The chain joins TRBV5-4 to TRBJ1-1, with a tentative D call TRBD1 (6 bases). This CDR3 contains 17 residues. V shed 5 bases and J shed 4 bases, with 24 bases lying between them. CDR1 SGHNT and CDR2 YYREEE come from the germline V gene (reference sequence). CDR3 DNA sequence: TGTGCCAGCAGGAGGGGGAGTCGCGGGGTCTCCGGCACTGAAGCTTTCTTT. Its protein product is CASRRGSRGVSGTEAFF.

The chain has TRBV5-1 and TRBJ1-1; D is ambiguous. The CDR3 is 15 residues long. CDR1 is SGHRS and CDR2 is YFSETQ in the germline V gene. V was trimmed by 4 bases and J by 4 bases, leaving 17 bases between them. The CDR3 sequence: CASSLAAGEGTEAFF. DNA for the CDR3: TGCGCCAGCAGCCTAGCCGCGGGCGAGGGCACTGAAGCTTTCTTT.

V is TRBV5-4 and J is TRBJ2-3; TRBD2 matches at 9 bases. The CDR3 covers 17 residues. Germline V CDR1 and CDR2: SGHNT, YYREEE (reference sequence). With 0 bases clipped from V and 7 bases from J, the junction kept 12 bases outside the gene matches. Here the CDR3 reads CASSLVVGGGAVYTQYF. The CDR3, as DNA: TGTGCCAGCAGCTTGGTGGTTGGCGGGGGGGCCGTGTATACGCAGTATTTT. The whole variable domain, remainder taken from reference TRBV5-4 and TRBJ2-3, is ETGVTQSPTHLIKTRGQQVTLRCSSQSGHNTVSWYQQALGQGPQFIFQYYREEENGRGNFPPRFSGLQFPNYSSELNVNALELDDSALYLCASSLVVGGGAVYTQYFGPGTRLTVL.

The chain combines TRBV11-1 with TRBJ2-5; 9 bases align to TRBD1. With V trimmed by 8 bases and J by 5 bases, 9 bases remained unmatched. Germline assignment: CDR1 SGHAT and CDR2 FQDESV (reference sequence). This CDR3 spans 14 amino acids. CDR3 sequence reads: CASSTGTGLETQYF. CDR3 nucleotide sequence: TGTGCCAGCTCGACCGGGACAGGGTTGGAGACCCAGTACTTC.

The chain joins TRBV7-3 to TRBJ1-3, with D maybe TRBD1 (6 bases). V was trimmed by 5 bases and J by 1 base, leaving 12 bases between them. The CDR3 totals 15 residues. Germline assignment: CDR1 SGHTA and CDR2 FQGTGA. The CDR3 DNA follows: TGTGCCAGCAGCCTCAACGACAGGTCTGGAAACACCATATATTTT. This translates into CASSLNDRSGNTIYF.

V usage is TRBV4-1 and J usage is TRBJ2-7; D possibly corresponds to TRBD2 (6 bases). Germline CDR1 reads MGHRA; CDR2 reads YSYEKL. Trimming took off 2 bases at V and 2 bases at J, with 10 bases between the two ends. This CDR3 has 14 residues. CDR3 protein: CASSQKEGAYEQYF. CDR3 coding DNA: TGCGCCAGCAGCCAAAAGGAGGGAGCCTACGAGCAGTACTTC.

V is TRBV5-4 and J is TRBJ1-4, with 10 bases aligning to TRBD1. The CDR3 sequence is 14 residues long. CDR1 SGHNT and CDR2 YYREEE come from the germline V gene (reference sequence). Losses at the gene ends were 5 bases for V and 7 bases for J; bases not matched to a gene: 5. The CDR3 DNA follows: TGTGCCAGCAGTCCGACAGGGGGCGGTGAAAAACTGTTTTTT. Its translation is CASSPTGGGEKLFF. Combining the CDR3 with reference TRBV5-4 and TRBJ1-4 gives the whole variable domain ETGVTQSPTHLIKTRGQQVTLRCSSQSGHNTVSWYQQALGQGPQFIFQYYREEENGRGNFPPRFSGLQFPNYSSELNVNALELDDSALYLCASSPTGGGEKLFFGSGTQLSVL.

The chain carries TRBV6-5 and TRBJ1-1, with a weak D call TRBD1 (5 bases). The CDR3 is 14 residues long. Trimming stripped 5 bases from V and 3 bases from J, with 13 bases between. Germline lookup yields CDR1 MNHEY and CDR2 SVGAGI. For the CDR3, the DNA is TGTGCCAGCAGTACATATGGGACTCACACTGAAGCTTTCTTT. This gives the protein CASSTYGTHTEAFF.

The chain links TRBV7-9 to TRBJ1-1, with a tentative D call TRBD1 (6 bases). This CDR3 has 15 amino acids. Germline-derived CDR1 and CDR2 are SEHNR and FQNEAQ (reference sequence). Trimming stripped 3 bases from V and 4 bases from J, with 15 bases between. The DNA of the CDR3 is TGTGCCAGCAGCTTGGTGGGGGGGCGAGGCACTGAAGCTTTCTTT. This sequence encodes CASSLVGGRGTEAFF.

This sequence joins TRBV19 and TRBJ2-1; 9 bases match TRBD1. The J segment lost 0 bases and the V segment lost 3 bases, leaving 3 bases of the junction unmatched. Per the germline V gene, CDR1 is LNHDA and CDR2 is SQIVND (reference sequence). The CDR3 is made up of 16 amino acids. In nucleotides, the CDR3 is TGTGCCAGTAGTATTACAGGGGGCCTCTCCTACAATGAGCAGTTCTTC. It yields the protein CASSITGGLSYNEQFF.

The rearrangement uses TRBV29-1 and TRBJ1-3, with D possibly TRBD1 on 6 matching bases. V was trimmed by 7 bases and J by 3 bases, leaving 13 bases between them. Germline V lookup: CDR1 SQVTM, CDR2 ANQGSEA. CDR3 length: 13 residues. The CDR3 nucleotides are TGCAGCGGGATAGAACAGGGTGGAAACACCATATATTTT. This codes for CSGIEQGGNTIYF.

This clone was observed once. The chain carries TRBV5-6 and TRBJ1-2; D remains unclear. Trimming removed 4 bases from V and 4 bases from J, with 14 bases in between. This CDR3 is 14 amino acids long. Germline CDR1 SGHDT, CDR2 YYEEEE. The CDR3 DNA reads TGTGCCAGCAGCCCCCTCCGGGTCCTCTATGGCTACACCTTC. Encoded protein: CASSPLRVLYGYTF.

V usage is TRBV27 and J usage is TRBJ1-1, with D perhaps TRBD1 (5 bases). The CDR3 extends over 14 amino acids. CDR1 and CDR2 from the germline V gene are MNHEY and SMNVEV (reference sequence). The V gene lost 5 bases and the J gene lost 4 bases, with 14 bases spanning the gap. The CDR3 bases are TGTGCCAGCAGTCCTGCCGGGGGTAGCACTGAAGCTTTCTTT. It codes for CASSPAGGSTEAFF.

The rearrangement links TRBV5-1 to TRBJ2-1, with unresolved D. The V gene lost 0 bases and the J gene lost 3 bases, with 16 bases spanning the gap. CDR3 length equals 17 residues. The germline CDR1 and CDR2 sequences are SGHRS and YFSETQ. The CDR3 loop is CASSLESRQAFYNEQFF. In DNA form, the CDR3 reads TGCGCCAGCAGCTTGGAATCGAGGCAGGCATTCTACAATGAGCAGTTCTTC.